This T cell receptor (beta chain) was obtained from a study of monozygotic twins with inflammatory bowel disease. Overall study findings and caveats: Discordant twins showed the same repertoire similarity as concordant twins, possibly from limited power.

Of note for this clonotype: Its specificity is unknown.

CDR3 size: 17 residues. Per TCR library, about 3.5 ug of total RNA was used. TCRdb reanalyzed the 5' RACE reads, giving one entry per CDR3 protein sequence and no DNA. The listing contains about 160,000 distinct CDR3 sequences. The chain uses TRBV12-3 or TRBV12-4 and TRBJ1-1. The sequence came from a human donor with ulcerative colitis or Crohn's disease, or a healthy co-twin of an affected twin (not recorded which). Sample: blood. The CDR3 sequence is CASSLISFGQLNTEAFF.